A selection of T cell receptor beta chains follows, all from one sample in a study of blood T cell repertoires in COVID-19. The protocol was immunoSEQ multiplex PCR, while the TCRdb copy is restricted to in-frame clones and leaves out a portion. The data contain approximately 160,000 clones, approximately 85% of them singletons. Sequenced material: peripheral blood. The origin of the receptors is a man in his forties who had recovered from COVID-19. The CDR3 runs from the conserved cysteine through the conserved F or W. A D gene is named only where the DNA matches it firmly. Clone size is shown for a subset of rows, as once, few, many or a class of expanded clone.

- TRBJ2-5 - TRBV5-1 CASSPDRQETQYF TGCGCCAGCAGCCCCGACAGACAAGAGACCCAGTACTTC
TRBD2 TRBJ2-1 - TRBV28 CASSLSGSSYNEQFF TGTGCCAGCAGTCTCAGCGGGAGCTCCTACAATGAGCAGTTCTTC
TRBD1 TRBJ1-6 - TRBV3-1/TRBV3-2 CASSLTGSGSPLHF TGTGCCAGCAGCTTGACAGGGAGTGGTTCACCCCTCCACTTT
TRBD1 TRBJ1-1 - TRBV5-4 CASSPKTGDLEAFF TGTGCCAGCAGCCCAAAGACAGGGGACCTCGAAGCTTTCTTT
TRBD2 TRBJ2-7 - TRBV6-2/TRBV6-3 CASSSRTSGYDEQYF TGTGCCAGCAGTTCCCGGACTAGCGGGTACGACGAGCAGTACTTC
- TRBJ2-1 - TRBV24-1 CATSDFQKDSPHNEQFF TGTGCCACCAGTGATTTCCAGAAGGACAGCCCCCACAATGAGCAGTTCTTC
- TRBJ2-6 - TRBV9 CASSGHSSSGANVLTF TGTGCCAGCAGCGGGCATAGCTCCTCTGGGGCCAACGTCCTGACTTTC
TRBD2 TRBJ2-2 - TRBV2 CASGWTSGSRELFF TGTGCCAGCGGATGGACTAGCGGGAGTAGGGAGCTGTTTTTT
TRBD2 TRBJ2-1 - TRBV11-2 CASSASGGIREQFF TGTGCCAGCAGCGCTAGCGGGGGGATTCGCGAGCAGTTCTTC
- TRBJ2-6 - TRBV29-1 CSVESSRPLLSGANVLTF TGCAGCGTTGAATCCTCGCGCCCTCTTCTCTCTGGGGCCAACGTCCTGACTTTC
- TRBJ1-1 - TRBV4-2 CASSQEAGIEAFF TGTGCCAGCAGCCAAGAGGCCGGGATTGAAGCTTTCTTT
TRBD2 TRBJ2-2 - TRBV5-6 CASSWSGTSGTGELFF TGTGCCAGCAGCTGGTCAGGGACTAGCGGAACCGGGGAGCTGTTTTTT
TRBD1 TRBJ1-2 once TRBV7-9 CASSLAGQGGGYTF TGTGCCAGCAGCTTAGCCGGACAGGGGGGTGGCTACACCTTC
TRBD1 TRBJ1-2 - TRBV12-3/TRBV12-4 CASSSRDRYGYTF TGTGCCAGCAGTTCCCGGGACAGATATGGCTACACCTTC
TRBD1 TRBJ2-3 - TRBV4-3 CASSQDPPGGATDTQYF TGCGCCAGCAGCCAAGATCCCCCAGGGGGCGCAACAGATACGCAGTATTTT
TRBD2 TRBJ2-2 - TRBV5-6 CASSLSGGSGELFF TGTGCCAGCAGCTTGTCGGGGGGTTCCGGGGAGCTGTTTTTT
TRBD2 TRBJ2-5 - TRBV24-1 CAVRGGGETQYF TGTGCCGTGCGGGGGGGAGGAGAGACCCAGTACTTC
TRBD2 TRBJ2-1 - TRBV24-1 CATRAGLAGANEQFF TGTGCCACCAGGGCCGGACTAGCGGGAGCCAATGAGCAGTTCTTC
TRBD2 TRBJ2-4 - TRBV6-2/TRBV6-3 CASSYSGLAGVRENIQYF TGTGCCAGCAGTTACTCGGGGCTAGCGGGAGTAAGGGAAAACATTCAGTACTTC
TRBD1 TRBJ1-2 - TRBV7-9 CASSNPGQANYGYTF TGTGCCAGCAGCAATCCGGGACAGGCAAACTATGGCTACACCTTC
TRBD1 TRBJ1-1 - TRBV6-2/TRBV6-3 CASSYGDRPLNTEAFF TGTGCCAGCAGTTACGGGGACAGACCCTTGAACACTGAAGCTTTCTTT
- TRBJ2-5 - TRBV2 CASRTNSETQYF TGTGCCAGCAGGACTAACTCGGAGACCCAGTACTTC
- TRBJ2-5 once TRBV13 CASSSQIGTQYF TGTGCCAGCAGCTCTCAGATTGGGACCCAGTACTTC
- TRBJ1-2 - TRBV28 CASSFTSFNYGYTF TGTGCCAGCAGTTTTACAAGTTTTAACTATGGCTACACCTTC